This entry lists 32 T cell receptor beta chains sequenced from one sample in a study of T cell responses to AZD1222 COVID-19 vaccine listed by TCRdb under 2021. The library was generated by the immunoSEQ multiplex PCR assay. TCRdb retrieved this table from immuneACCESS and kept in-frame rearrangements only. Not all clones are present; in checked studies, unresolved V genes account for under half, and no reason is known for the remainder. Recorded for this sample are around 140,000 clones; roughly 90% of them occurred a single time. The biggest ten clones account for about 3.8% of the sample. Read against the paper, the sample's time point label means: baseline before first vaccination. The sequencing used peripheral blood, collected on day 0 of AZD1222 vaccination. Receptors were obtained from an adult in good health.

The CDR3, as DNA: TGCGCCAGCAGGGCTGGCGACAGGGGCGATCAGCCCCAGCATTTT. It codes for CASRAGDRGDQPQHF. This rearrangement joins TRBV5-1 to TRBJ1-5; the match to TRBD1 covers 8 bases. Germline lookup yields CDR1 SGHRS and CDR2 YFSETQ. The CDR3 covers 15 residues. J lost 5 bases, V lost 5 bases, and 9 bases had no gene match.

CDR3 sequence: CASSFSGQGKTEAFF. CDR3 nucleotide sequence: TGCGCCAGCAGCTTTTCGGGGCAAGGAAAGACTGAAGCTTTCTTT. This chain joins TRBV5-1 and TRBJ1-1; tentatively, D is TRBD1 (5 bases). Germline V gene lookup returns CDR1 SGHRS and CDR2 YFSETQ. CDR3 length: 15 residues. V gave up 2 bases and J gave up 5 bases, with 16 bases separating them.

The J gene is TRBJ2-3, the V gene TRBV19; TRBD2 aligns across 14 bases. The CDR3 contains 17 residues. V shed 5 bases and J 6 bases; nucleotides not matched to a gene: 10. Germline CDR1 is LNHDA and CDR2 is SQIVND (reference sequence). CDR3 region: CASSVGTSGSLADTQYF. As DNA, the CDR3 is TGTGCCAGTAGTGTGGGGACTAGCGGGAGCCTTGCTGATACGCAGTATTTT.

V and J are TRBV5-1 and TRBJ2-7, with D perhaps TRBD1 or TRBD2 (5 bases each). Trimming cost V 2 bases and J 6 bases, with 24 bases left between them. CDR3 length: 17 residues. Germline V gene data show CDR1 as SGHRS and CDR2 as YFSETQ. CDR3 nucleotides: TGCGCCAGCAGCTTTGTTTCGGGACCTGAAACCAGAGGCGAGCAGTACTTC. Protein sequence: CASSFVSGPETRGEQYF. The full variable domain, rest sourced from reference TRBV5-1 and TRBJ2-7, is KAGVTQTPRYLIKTRGQQVTLSCSPISGHRSVSWYQQTPGQGLQFLFEYFSETQRNKGNFPGRFSGRQFSNSRSEMNVSTLELGDSALYLCASSFVSGPETRGEQYFGPGTRLTVT.

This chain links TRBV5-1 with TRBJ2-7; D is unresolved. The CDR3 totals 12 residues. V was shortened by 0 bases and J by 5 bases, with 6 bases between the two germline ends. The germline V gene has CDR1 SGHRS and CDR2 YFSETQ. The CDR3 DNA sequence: TGCGCCAGCAGCTTGGGGCGCGACGAGCAGTACTTC. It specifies CASSLGRDEQYF.

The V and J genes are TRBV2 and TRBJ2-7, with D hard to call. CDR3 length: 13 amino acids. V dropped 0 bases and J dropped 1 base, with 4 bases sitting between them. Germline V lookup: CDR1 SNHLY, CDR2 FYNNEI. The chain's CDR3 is CASSEARSYEQYF. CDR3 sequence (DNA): TGTGCCAGCAGTGAAGCGCGGTCCTACGAGCAGTACTTC.

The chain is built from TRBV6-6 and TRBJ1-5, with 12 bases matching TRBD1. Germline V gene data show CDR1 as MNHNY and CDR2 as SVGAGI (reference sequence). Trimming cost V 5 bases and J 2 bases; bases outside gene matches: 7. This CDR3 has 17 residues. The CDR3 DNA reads TGTGCCAGCAGTCCGGGACAGGGGGCGCCGGGCAATCAGCCCCAGCATTTT. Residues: CASSPGQGAPGNQPQHF.

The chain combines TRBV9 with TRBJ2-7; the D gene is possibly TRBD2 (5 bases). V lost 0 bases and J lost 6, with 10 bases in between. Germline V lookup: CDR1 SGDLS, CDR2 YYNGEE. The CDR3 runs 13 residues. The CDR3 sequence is CASSVARGSEQYF. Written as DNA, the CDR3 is TGTGCCAGCAGCGTAGCTAGAGGGAGCGAGCAGTACTTC.

CDR3 amino acids: CASTRQGGGQGAGEQYF. CDR3 DNA sequence: TGTGCCAGCACCCGACAAGGGGGGGGACAGGGGGCAGGCGAGCAGTACTTC. V and J are TRBV27 and TRBJ2-7, with TRBD1 matching 12 bases. V lost 7 bases, J lost 6 bases, and 16 bases stayed unmatched. Per germline, CDR1 MNHEY and CDR2 SMNVEV (reference sequence). The CDR3 spans 17 residues.

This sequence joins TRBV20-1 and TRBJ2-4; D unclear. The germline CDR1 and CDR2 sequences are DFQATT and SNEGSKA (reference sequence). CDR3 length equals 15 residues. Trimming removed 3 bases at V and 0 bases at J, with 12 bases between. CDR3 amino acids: CSASGQWLAKNIQYF. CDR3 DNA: TGCAGTGCTAGTGGGCAGTGGCTAGCCAAAAACATTCAGTACTTC.

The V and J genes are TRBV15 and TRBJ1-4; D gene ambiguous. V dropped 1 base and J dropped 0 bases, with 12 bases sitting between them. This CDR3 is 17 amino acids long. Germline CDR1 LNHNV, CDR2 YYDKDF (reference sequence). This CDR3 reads CATSRGILVATNEKLFF. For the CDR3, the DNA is TGTGCCACCAGCAGAGGGATTTTAGTTGCAACTAATGAAAAACTGTTTTTT.

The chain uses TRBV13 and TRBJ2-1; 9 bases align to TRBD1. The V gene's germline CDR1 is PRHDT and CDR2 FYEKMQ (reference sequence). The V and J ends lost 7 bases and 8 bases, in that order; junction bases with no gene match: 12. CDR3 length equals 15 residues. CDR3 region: CASTLVGQGGHEQFF. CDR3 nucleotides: TGTGCCAGCACCCTAGTGGGACAGGGTGGGCATGAGCAGTTCTTC.

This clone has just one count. CDR3 residues: CASSLARSGKLFF. The CDR3 nucleotides read TGCGCCAGCAGCTTGGCAAGGTCGGGGAAACTGTTTTTT. The chain combines TRBV5-1 with TRBJ1-4; the D is unclear. Trimming left V 0 bases short and J 11 bases short, with 11 bases between. The CDR3 loop spans 13 amino acids. Germline V CDR1 and CDR2: SGHRS, YFSETQ.

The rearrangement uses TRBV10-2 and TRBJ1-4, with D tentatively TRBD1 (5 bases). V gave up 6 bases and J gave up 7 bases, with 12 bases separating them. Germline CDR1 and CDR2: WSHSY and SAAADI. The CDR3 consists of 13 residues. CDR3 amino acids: CASREGTPEKLFF. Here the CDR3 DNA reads TGCGCCAGCAGGGAAGGGACCCCTGAAAAACTGTTTTTT.

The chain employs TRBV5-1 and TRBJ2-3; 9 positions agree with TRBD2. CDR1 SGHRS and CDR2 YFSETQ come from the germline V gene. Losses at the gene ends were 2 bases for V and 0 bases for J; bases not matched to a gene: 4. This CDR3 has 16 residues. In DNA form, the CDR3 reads TGCGCCAGCAGCTTCAATCTAGCGGGGAGCACAGATACGCAGTATTTT. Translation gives CASSFNLAGSTDTQYF.

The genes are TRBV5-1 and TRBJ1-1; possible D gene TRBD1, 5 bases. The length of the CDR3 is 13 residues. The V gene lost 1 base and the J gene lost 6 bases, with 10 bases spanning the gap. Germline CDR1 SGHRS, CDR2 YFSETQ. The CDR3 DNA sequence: TGCGCCAGCAGCTTGACAGGCTGGGCTGAAGCTTTCTTT. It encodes CASSLTGWAEAFF.

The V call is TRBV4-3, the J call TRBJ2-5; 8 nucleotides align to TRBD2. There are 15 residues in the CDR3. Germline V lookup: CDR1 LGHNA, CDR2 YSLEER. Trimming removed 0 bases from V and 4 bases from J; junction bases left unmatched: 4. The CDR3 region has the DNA TGCGCCAGCAGCCAAGATCGCGGGAGGAGAGAGACCCAGTACTTC. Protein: CASSQDRGRRETQYF.

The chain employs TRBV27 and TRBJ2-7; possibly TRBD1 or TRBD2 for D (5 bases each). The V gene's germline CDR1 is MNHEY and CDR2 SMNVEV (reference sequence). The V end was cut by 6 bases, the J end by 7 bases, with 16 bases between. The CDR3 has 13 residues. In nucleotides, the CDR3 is TGTGCCAGCAGGGGGAGCCGGGGCGGGGAGCAGTACTTC. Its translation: CASRGSRGGEQYF.

CDR3 amino acids: CASSWTRSGYTF. The CDR3 nucleotides read TGTGCCAGCAGCTGGACAAGATCCGGCTACACCTTC. V gene TRBV12-3 or TRBV12-4 combines with J gene TRBJ1-2; weak D call: TRBD1 (5 bases). The germline V and J ends were trimmed by 6 bases and 8 bases, with 13 bases remaining between them. There are 12 residues in the CDR3.

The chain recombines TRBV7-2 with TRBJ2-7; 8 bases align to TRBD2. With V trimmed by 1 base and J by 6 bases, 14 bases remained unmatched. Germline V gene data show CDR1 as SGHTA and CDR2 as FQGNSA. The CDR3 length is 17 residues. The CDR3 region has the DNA TGTGCCAGCAGCTTAGTCATGACTAGCGCGGCTTTGGTCGAGCAGTACTTC. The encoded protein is CASSLVMTSAALVEQYF. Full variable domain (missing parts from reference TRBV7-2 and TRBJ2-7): GAGVSQSPSNKVTEKGKDVELRCDPISGHTALYWYRQSLGQGLEFLIYFQGNSAPDKSGLPSDRFSAERTGGSVSTLTIQRTQQEDSAVYLCASSLVMTSAALVEQYFGPGTRLTVT.

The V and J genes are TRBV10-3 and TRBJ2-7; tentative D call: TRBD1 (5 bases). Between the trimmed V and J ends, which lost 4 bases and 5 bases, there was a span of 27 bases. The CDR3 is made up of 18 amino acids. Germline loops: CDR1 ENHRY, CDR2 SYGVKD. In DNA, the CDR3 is TGTGCCATCAGTGGTCCAACCCCGCAGGGTTCTTTGGTAAACGAGCAGTACTTC. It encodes CAISGPTPQGSLVNEQYF.

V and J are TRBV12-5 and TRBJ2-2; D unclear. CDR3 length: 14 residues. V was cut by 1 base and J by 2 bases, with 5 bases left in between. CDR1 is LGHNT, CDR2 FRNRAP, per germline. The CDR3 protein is CASGLGQNTGELFF. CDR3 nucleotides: TGTGCTAGTGGTTTGGGACAAAACACCGGGGAGCTGTTTTTT.

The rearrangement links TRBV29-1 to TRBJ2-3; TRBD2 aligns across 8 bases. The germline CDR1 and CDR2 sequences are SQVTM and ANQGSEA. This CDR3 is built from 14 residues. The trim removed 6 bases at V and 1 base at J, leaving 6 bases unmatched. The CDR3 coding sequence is TGCAGCGTAGTCGGGACTAGAGGCACAGATACGCAGTATTTT. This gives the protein CSVVGTRGTDTQYF.

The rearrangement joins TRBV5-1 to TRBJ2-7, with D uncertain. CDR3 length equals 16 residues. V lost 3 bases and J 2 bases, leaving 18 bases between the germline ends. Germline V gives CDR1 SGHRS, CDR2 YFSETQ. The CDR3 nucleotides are TGCGCCAGCAGCTCTATGGTGGCAGCCCCGGCCTACGAGCAGTACTTC. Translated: CASSSMVAAPAYEQYF.

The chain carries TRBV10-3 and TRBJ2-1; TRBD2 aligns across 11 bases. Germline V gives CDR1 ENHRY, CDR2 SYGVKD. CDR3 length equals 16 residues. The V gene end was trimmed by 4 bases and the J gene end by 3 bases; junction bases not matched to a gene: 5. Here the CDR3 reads CAISAILAGGYNEQFF. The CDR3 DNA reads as TGTGCCATCAGTGCTATTCTAGCGGGAGGCTACAATGAGCAGTTCTTC.

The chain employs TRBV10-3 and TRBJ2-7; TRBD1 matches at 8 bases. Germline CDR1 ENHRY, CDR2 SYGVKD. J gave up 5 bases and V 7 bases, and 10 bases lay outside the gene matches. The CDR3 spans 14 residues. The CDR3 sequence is CAINSGRGLDEQYF. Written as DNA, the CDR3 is TGTGCCATCAACAGCGGCAGGGGGCTGGACGAGCAGTACTTC.

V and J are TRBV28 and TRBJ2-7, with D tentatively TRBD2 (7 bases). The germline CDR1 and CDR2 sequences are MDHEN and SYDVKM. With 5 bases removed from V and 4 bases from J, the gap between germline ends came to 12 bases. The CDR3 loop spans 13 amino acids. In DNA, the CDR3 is TGTGCCAGCAGTCCCAGGGGAGGGTACGAGCAGTACTTC. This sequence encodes CASSPRGGYEQYF.

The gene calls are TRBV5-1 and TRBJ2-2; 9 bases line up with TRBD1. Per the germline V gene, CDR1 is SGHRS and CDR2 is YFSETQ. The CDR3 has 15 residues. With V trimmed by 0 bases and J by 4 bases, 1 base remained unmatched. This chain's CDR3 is CASSLGQGGTGELFF. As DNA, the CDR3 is TGCGCCAGCAGCTTGGGACAGGGGGGCACCGGGGAGCTGTTTTTT. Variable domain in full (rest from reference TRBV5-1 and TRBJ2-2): KAGVTQTPRYLIKTRGQQVTLSCSPISGHRSVSWYQQTPGQGLQFLFEYFSETQRNKGNFPGRFSGRQFSNSRSEMNVSTLELGDSALYLCASSLGQGGTGELFFGEGSRLTVL.

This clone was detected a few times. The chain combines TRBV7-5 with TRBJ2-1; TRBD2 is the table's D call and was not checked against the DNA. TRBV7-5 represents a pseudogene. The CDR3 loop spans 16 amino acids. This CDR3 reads CVRSPGRGRASNEQFF. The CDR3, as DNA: TGTGTCAGAAGCCCCGGTAGGGGGAGGGCCAGCAATGAGCAGTTCTTC.

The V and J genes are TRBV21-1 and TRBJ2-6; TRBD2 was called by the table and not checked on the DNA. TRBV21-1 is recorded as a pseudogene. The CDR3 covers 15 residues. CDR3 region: CARASRASGANVLTF. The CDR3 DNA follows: TGTGCCAGAGCAAGCCGCGCCTCTGGGGCCAACGTCCTGACTTTC.

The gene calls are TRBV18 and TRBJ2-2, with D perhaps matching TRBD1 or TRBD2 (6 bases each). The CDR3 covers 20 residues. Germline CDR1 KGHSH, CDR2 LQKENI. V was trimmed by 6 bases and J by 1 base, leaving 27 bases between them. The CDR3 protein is CASSQRVSSTGAVNTGELFF. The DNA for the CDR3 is TGTGCCAGCTCTCAACGGGTGTCGTCTACGGGGGCTGTGAACACCGGGGAGCTGTTTTTT.

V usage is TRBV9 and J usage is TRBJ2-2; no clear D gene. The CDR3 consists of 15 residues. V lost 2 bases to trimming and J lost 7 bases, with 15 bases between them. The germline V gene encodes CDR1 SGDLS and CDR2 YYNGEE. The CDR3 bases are TGTGCCAGCAGCGTGTCCCCCCGATTGGGCGGGGAGCTGTTTTTT. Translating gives CASSVSPRLGGELFF.